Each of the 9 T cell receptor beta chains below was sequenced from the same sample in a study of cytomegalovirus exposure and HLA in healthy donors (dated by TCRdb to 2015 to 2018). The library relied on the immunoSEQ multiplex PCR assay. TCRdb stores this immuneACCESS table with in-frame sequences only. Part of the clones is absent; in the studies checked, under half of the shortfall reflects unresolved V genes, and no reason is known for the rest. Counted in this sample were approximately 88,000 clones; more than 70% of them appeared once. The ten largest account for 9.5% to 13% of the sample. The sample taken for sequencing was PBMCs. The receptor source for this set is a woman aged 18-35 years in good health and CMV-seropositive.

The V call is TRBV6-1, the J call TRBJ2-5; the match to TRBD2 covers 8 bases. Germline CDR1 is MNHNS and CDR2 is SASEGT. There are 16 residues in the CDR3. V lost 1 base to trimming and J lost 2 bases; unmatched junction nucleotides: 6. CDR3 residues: CASSEVGTSGQETQYF. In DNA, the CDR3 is TGTGCCAGCAGTGAAGTTGGAACTAGCGGACAAGAGACCCAGTACTTC.

CDR3 residues: CASRPGLAGASTDTQYF. The CDR3 DNA is TGTGCCAGTAGGCCGGGACTAGCGGGGGCAAGCACAGATACGCAGTATTTT. The V and J genes are TRBV19 and TRBJ2-3, with 14 bases that match TRBD2. Germline V gene sequence: CDR1 LNHDA, CDR2 SQIVND (reference sequence). V was clipped by 6 bases and J by 0 bases; unmatched bases: 5. CDR3 size: 17 residues.

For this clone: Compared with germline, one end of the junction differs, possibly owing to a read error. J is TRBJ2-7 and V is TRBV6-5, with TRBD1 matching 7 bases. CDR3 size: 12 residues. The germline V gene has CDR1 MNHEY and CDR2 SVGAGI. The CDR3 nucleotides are TGTGCCAGCAGTGCAGCAGGGGGACCGTCCTCATTC. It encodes CASSAAGGPSSF.

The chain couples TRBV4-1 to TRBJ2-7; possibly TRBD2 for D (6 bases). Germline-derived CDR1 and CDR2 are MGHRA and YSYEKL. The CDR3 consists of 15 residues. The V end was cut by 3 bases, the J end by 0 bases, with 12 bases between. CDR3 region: CASSQGDLSSYEQYF. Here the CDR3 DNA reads TGCGCCAGCAGCCAGGGGGACTTAAGCTCCTACGAGCAGTACTTC.

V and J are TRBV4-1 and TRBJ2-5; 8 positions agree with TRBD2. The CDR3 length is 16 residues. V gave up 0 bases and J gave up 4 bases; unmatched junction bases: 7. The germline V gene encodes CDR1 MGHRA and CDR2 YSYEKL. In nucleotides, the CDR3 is TGCGCCAGCAGCCAAGATCAGGAGCGGGGGATAGAGACCCAGTACTTC. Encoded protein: CASSQDQERGIETQYF.

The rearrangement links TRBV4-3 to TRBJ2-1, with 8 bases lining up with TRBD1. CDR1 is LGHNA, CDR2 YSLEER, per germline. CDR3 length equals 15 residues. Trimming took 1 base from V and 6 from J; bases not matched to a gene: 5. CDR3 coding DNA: TGCGCCAGCAGCCAAGTGGACAGGGTTAGCAATGAGCAGTTCTTC. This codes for CASSQVDRVSNEQFF.

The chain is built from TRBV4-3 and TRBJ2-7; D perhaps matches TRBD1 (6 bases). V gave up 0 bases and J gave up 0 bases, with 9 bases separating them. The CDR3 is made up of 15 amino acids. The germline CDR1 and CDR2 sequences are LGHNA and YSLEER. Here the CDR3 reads CASSQEGTPSYEQYF. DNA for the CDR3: TGCGCCAGCAGCCAAGAAGGGACACCCTCCTACGAGCAGTACTTC.

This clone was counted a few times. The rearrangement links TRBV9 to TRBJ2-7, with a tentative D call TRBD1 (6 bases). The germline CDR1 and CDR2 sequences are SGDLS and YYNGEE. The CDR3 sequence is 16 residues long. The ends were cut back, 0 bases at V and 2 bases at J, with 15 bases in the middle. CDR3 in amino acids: CASSVVTGTPTYEQYF. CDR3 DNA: TGTGCCAGCAGCGTAGTCACCGGGACACCCACCTACGAGCAGTACTTC. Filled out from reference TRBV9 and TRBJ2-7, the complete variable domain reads DSGVTQTPKHLITATGQRVTLRCSPRSGDLSVYWYQQSLDQGLQFLIQYYNGEERAKGNILERFSAQQFPDLHSELNLSSLELGDSALYFCASSVVTGTPTYEQYFGPGTRLTVT.

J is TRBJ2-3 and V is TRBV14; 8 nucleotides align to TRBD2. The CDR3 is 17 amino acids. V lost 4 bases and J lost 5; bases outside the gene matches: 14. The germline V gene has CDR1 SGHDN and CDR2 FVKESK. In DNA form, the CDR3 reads TGTGCCAGCAGCCCCGCTCCCGGGACTAGTATAGGAGATACGCAGTATTTT. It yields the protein CASSPAPGTSIGDTQYF.